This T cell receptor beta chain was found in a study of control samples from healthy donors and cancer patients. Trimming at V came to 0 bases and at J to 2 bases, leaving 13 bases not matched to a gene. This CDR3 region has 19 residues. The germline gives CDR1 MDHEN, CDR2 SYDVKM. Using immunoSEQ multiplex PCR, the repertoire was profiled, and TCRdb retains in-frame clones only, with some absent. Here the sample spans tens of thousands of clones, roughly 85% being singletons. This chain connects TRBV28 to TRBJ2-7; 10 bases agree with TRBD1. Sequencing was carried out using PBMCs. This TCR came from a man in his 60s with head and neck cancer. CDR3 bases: TGTGCCAGCAGTTTATGGGCTGGGACAGGGGTGGTGAGGACCTACGAGCAGTACTTC. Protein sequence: CASSLWAGTGVVRTYEQYF.